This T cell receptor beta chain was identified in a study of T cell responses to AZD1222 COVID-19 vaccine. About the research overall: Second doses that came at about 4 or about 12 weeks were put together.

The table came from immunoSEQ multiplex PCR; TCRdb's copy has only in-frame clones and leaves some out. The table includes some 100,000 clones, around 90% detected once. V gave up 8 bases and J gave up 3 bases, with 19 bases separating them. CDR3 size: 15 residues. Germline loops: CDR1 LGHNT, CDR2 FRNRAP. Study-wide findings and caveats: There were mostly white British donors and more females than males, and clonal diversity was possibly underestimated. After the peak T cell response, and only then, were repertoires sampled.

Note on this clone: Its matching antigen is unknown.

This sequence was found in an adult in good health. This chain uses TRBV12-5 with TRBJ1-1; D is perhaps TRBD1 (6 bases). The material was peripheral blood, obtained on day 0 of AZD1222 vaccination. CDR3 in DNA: TGTGCTAGTTCCCGTGCAGAGGGGGGGGACACTGAAGCTTTCTTT. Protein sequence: CASSRAEGGDTEAFF.